Described below is a single T cell receptor beta chain sequence and its context. The antigen remains unidentified. Assay: immunoSEQ multiplex PCR; the TCRdb copy retains only in-frame clones and omits some. The repertoire consists of around 66,000 clones, with around 90% occurring once and the leading ten covering more than 4.5%. The data belong to a study of T cell responses to AZD1222 COVID-19 vaccine. Germline CDR1 reads KGHSH; CDR2 reads LQKENI. The length of the CDR3 is 13 residues. The V and J ends lost 3 bases and 7 bases respectively, with 9 bases between them. Study results and limitations: Scientists sampled the repertoires only once the peak T cell response had passed.

The chain combines TRBV18 with TRBJ1-4, with D uncertain. This clonotype was obtained from an adult who received the MenACWY meningococcal vaccine as a control. Sequenced material: peripheral blood, taken 28 days after the second dose of the MenACWY control vaccine. The CDR3 sequence is CASSPTPREKLFF. CDR3 in DNA: TGTGCCAGCTCACCGACACCCCGTGAAAAACTGTTTTTT. Full variable domain (missing parts from reference TRBV18 and TRBJ1-4): NAGVMQNPRHLVRRRGQEARLRCSPMKGHSHVYWYRQLPEEGLKFMVYLQKENIIDESGMPKERFSAEFPKEGPSILRIQQVVRGDSAAYFCASSPTPREKLFFGSGTQLSVL.